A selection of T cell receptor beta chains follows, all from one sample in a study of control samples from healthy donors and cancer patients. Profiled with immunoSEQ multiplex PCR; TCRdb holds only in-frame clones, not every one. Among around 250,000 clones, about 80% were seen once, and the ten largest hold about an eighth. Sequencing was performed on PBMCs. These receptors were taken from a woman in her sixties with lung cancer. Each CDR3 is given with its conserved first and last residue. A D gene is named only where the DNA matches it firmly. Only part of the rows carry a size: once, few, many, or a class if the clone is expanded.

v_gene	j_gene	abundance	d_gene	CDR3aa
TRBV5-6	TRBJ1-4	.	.	CASSWGPPNEKLFF
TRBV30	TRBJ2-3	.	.	CACLPLGQSTDTQYF
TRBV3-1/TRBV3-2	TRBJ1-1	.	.	CASSQGGGSEAFF
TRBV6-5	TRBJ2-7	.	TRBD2	CASSIPGGTLLEQYF
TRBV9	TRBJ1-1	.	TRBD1	CASSPRQGATEAFF
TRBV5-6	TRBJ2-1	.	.	CASSLGYEQFF
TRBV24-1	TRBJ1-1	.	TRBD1	CATSDSRTGDTEAFF
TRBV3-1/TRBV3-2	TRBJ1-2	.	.	CASSVTGNYGYTF
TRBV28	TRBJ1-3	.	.	CASSLPEGNGISGNTIYF
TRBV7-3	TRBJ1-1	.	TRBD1	CASSLLGQRNTEAFF
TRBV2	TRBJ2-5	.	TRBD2	CASSEGSGRANQYF
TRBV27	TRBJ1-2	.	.	CASSLFAVAGEEDGYTF
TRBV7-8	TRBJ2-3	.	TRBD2	CASSSLRLAGGHTDTQYF
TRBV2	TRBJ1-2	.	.	CATEGGQSYGYTF
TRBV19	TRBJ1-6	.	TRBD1	CASRGQGSRSPLHF
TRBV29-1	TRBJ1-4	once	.	CSGSAGDEKLFF
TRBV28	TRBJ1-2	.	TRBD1	CASSFPKPGTGRGYTF
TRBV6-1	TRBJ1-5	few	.	CASSGNWVRVFYQPQHF
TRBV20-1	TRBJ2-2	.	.	CSASGWGPGELFF